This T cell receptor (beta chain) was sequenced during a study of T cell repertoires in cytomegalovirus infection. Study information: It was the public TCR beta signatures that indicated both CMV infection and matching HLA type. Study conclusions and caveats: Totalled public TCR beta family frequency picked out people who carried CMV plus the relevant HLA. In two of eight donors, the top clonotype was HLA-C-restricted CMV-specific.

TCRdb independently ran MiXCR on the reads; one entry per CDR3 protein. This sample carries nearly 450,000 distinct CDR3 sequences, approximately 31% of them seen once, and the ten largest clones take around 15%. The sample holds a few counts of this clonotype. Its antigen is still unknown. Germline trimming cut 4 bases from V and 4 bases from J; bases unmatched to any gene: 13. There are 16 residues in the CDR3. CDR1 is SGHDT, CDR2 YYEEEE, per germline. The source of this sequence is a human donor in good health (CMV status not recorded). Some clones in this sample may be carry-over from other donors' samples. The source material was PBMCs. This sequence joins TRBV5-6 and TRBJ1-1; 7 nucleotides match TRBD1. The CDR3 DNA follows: TGTGCCAGCAGCCCTCAACCGACAGGGTCGTCCACTGAAGCTTTCTTT. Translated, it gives CASSPQPTGSSTEAFF.